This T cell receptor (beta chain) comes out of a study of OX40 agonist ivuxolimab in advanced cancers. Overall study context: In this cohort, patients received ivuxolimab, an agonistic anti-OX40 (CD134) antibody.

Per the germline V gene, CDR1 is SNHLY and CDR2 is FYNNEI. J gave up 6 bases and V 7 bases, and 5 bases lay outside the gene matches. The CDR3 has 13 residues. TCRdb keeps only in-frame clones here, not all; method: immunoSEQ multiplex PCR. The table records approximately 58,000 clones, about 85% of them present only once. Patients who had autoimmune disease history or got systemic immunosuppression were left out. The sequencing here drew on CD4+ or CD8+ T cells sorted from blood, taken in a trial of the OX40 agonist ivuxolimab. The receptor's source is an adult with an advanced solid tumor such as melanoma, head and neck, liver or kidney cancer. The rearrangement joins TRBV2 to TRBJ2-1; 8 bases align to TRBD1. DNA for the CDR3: TGTGCCAGCAAGAGGACAGGGAGCAATGAGCAGTTCTTC. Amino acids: CASKRTGSNEQFF. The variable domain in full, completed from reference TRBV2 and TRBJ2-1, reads EPEVTQTPSHQVTQMGQEVILRCVPISNHLYFYWYRQILGQKVEFLVSFYNNEISEKSEIFDDQFSVERPDGSNFTLKIRSTKLEDSAMYFCASKRTGSNEQFFGPGTRLTVL.